This paragraph covers one TCR beta chain sequence. This clonotype has only a few counts. Its antigen is still unknown. A much larger clone differs from this one at a single base, so this may be a read error. The sample originates from a study of T-cell reconstitution after alpha-beta-depleted transplantation in children (dated by TCRdb to 2016 to 2018). Background on the whole study: The study quantitatively tracked T-cell immune reconstitution after TCRalphabeta/CD19-depleted allogeneic hematopoietic cell transplantation in children using TCR repertoire profiling.

Read against the paper, the sample's treatment or condition label means: allogeneic hematopoietic cell transplantation with graft depleted of TCRalphabeta T cells and CD19 B cells. Transplant recipients were children who received TCRalphabeta/CD19-depleted allogeneic hematopoietic cell grafts. Trimming removed 2 bases from V and 2 bases from J; the gene matches leave 1 base unexplained. From the cysteine through the phenylalanine, the CDR3 covers 15 amino acids. Kept here is only the CDR3 DNA, which spans 45 bases and is read in frame from base 1. From the germline V gene, CDR1 is SGHTA and CDR2 is FQGTGA. To prepare the library, PCR was applied. Sequencing relied on an Illumina HiSeq 2500. TCR library preparation used molecular barcoding, with unique molecular identifiers applied to normalize quantification of the TCRbeta repertoire. TCRdb ran its own pipeline on the public reads, namely fastp trimming at Q25 and MiXCR clone calling, and kept in-frame beta chains. Records with the same CDR3 protein are collapsed into one entry carrying the most frequent genes and DNA. In all, the sample holds fewer than 1 million distinct CDR3 sequences, and approximately 15% of those were seen once. The ten largest clones represent 5% of the sample.

Study-level results and caveats: Hyperexpanded clone frequencies declined over subsequent months; after one year, T-cell counts and TCRbeta diversity were mostly attributed to newly produced T cells. About two months after transplant, the apparently early recovery of alphabetaT-cell counts reportedly depended on just several hundred clones that had expanded rapidly and came from non-depleted graft cells. The high TCRbeta diversity at day 60 in some patients was ascribed to recipient T cells and intrathymic progenitors that had survived conditioning.

The clonotype originates from a male patient aged 10 to 17 who had a stem cell transplant for acute lymphoblastic leukemia, so the T cells may come from the graft donor. Here the chain combines TRBV7-3 and TRBJ2-1, and 9 bases in between align with TRBD2. The sequenced sample was PBMCs, mostly from graft donor cells, obtained 360 days after TCRalphabeta/CD19-depleted stem cell transplant. At the DNA level, the sequence is TGTGCCAGCAGCTTACGGACTAGCGCCTACAATGAGCAGTTCTTC. Translated, this gives CASSLRTSAYNEQFF.